Shown below are 13 T cell receptor beta chains from a single sample sequenced in a study of cytomegalovirus exposure and HLA in healthy donors. 60 Vbeta and 13 Jbeta primers were used in PCR. Sequencing was performed with immunoSEQ multiplex PCR; in TCRdb, only in-frame clones are kept and a portion is missing. The table records 170,000 or so clones, 80% to 90% of them present only once. The sample taken for sequencing was PBMCs. Receptor source: a girl aged 10-17 years in good health and CMV-seropositive.

This clone was recorded once. The CDR3 DNA reads TGTGCCACCAGCAGCGTAGCGGGAGCGACAGAGACCCAGTACTTC. Translated, it gives CATSSVAGATETQYF. The chain has TRBV15 and TRBJ2-5, with 9 positions matching TRBD2. V shed 3 bases, J shed 4 bases, and the junction held 6 bases outside the gene matches. The CDR3 runs 15 residues. Per the germline V gene, CDR1 is LNHNV and CDR2 is YYDKDF (reference sequence).

The V gene is TRBV6-5, the J gene TRBJ2-2; 7 nucleotides agree with TRBD1. The length of the CDR3 is 14 residues. Germline V gene sequence: CDR1 MNHEY, CDR2 SVGAGI. The V gene end was trimmed by 7 bases and the J gene end by 7 bases; junction bases not matched to a gene: 9. CDR3 nucleotides: TGTGCCAGCAAACTGACAGGGTATGGCGGGGAGCTGTTTTTT. This encodes CASKLTGYGGELFF.

The chain employs TRBV1 and TRBJ1-1. TRBV1 is given as a pseudogene. CDR3 length: 14 residues. The CDR3 DNA reads as TGCACCAGCAGCCAAGATGGGGGGGAGCCTGAAGCTTTCTTT. Protein sequence: CTSSQDGGEPEAFF.

The rearrangement links TRBV10-2 to TRBJ1-2; weak D call: TRBD1 (5 bases). CDR1 and CDR2 (germline): WSHSY, SAAADI. V lost 8 bases, J lost 5 bases, and 24 bases lay in between. This CDR3 has 16 amino acids. CDR3 protein: CASAEGSGGVRYGYTF. In DNA, the CDR3 is TGCGCCAGCGCGGAGGGGAGCGGGGGGGTGAGGTATGGCTACACCTTC.

V usage is TRBV7-6 and J usage is TRBJ2-2; D gene uncertain. V shed 0 bases and J shed 4 bases, with 6 bases lying between them. The CDR3 spans 14 residues. The germline V gene has CDR1 SGHVS and CDR2 FNYEAQ. CDR3 protein: CASSLARSTGELFF. DNA for the CDR3: TGTGCCAGCAGCTTAGCGAGGAGCACCGGGGAGCTGTTTTTT.

In this sample, this clone turned up a few times. The chain recombines TRBV5-1 with TRBJ2-5, with no clear D. Trimming cost V 0 bases and J 0 bases, with 6 bases left between them. The CDR3 has 14 residues. The V gene's germline CDR1 is SGHRS and CDR2 YFSETQ. As DNA, the CDR3 is TGCGCCAGCAGCTTGGCCGGGTACCAAGAGACCCAGTACTTC. This encodes CASSLAGYQETQYF.

This chain uses TRBV15 with TRBJ1-4; tentative D call: TRBD1 (6 bases). CDR3 length: 17 residues. Germline-derived CDR1 and CDR2 are LNHNV and YYDKDF (reference sequence). V lost 0 bases, J lost 8 bases, and 19 bases lay in between. The CDR3 sequence is CATSRDSTDGQGEKLFF. In nucleotides, the CDR3 is TGTGCCACCAGCAGAGATTCCACGGACGGCCAGGGGGAAAAACTGTTTTTT.

V is TRBV5-1 and J is TRBJ1-6, with TRBD1 as a possible D gene (6 bases). This CDR3 is 15 amino acids long. Trimming took 2 bases from V and 5 from J, leaving 11 bases between them. In germline, CDR1 is SGHRS, CDR2 YFSETQ. CDR3 protein: CASSLGTQNNSPLHF. CDR3 nucleotides: TGCGCCAGCAGCTTAGGGACACAAAATAATTCACCCCTCCACTTT.

The V call is TRBV5-6, the J call TRBJ1-1; maybe TRBD1 (5 bases). Per germline, CDR1 SGHDT and CDR2 YYEEEE. V was shortened by 4 bases and J by 3 bases, with 19 bases between the two germline ends. The CDR3 runs to 16 residues. In DNA, the CDR3 is TGTGCCAGCAGCCAACTAAAAGCAGGGTGGGACACTGAAGCTTTCTTT. This encodes CASSQLKAGWDTEAFF.

This sequence joins TRBV2 and TRBJ2-3; TRBD2 matches at 7 bases. The CDR3 is made up of 15 amino acids. Per germline, CDR1 SNHLY and CDR2 FYNNEI. Trimming cost V 8 bases and J 1 base; bases outside gene matches: 9. The DNA of the CDR3 is TGTGCCAGCGGTCCGGGGGGAAGAGGCACAGATACGCAGTATTTT. This sequence encodes CASGPGGRGTDTQYF. The full variable domain, in which reference TRBV2 and TRBJ2-3 provide the parts outside the CDR3, is EPEVTQTPSHQVTQMGQEVILRCVPISNHLYFYWYRQILGQKVEFLVSFYNNEISEKSEIFDDQFSVERPDGSNFTLKIRSTKLEDSAMYFCASGPGGRGTDTQYFGPGTRLTVL.

The chain uses TRBV9 and TRBJ2-1; 7 bases agree with TRBD2. Per germline, CDR1 SGDLS and CDR2 YYNGEE. The V segment lost 0 bases and the J segment 4 bases; nucleotides outside the gene matches: 19. The CDR3 contains 20 residues. CDR3 coding DNA: TGTGCCAGCAGCGTAGACCCTCCCCCTTCTAGCGGTCATGATTACAATGAGCAGTTCTTC. This codes for CASSVDPPPSSGHDYNEQFF.

V gene TRBV6-6 combines with J gene TRBJ2-7; no clear D gene. The CDR3 has 14 amino acids. V lost 2 bases and J 3 bases, leaving 11 bases between the germline ends. Germline V gene lookup returns CDR1 MNHNY and CDR2 SVGAGI (reference sequence). CDR3 sequence: CASSYRGDLYEQYF. The CDR3 bases are TGTGCCAGCAGTTACCGCGGCGACCTCTACGAGCAGTACTTC.

The chain combines TRBV7-9 with TRBJ1-2; D may be TRBD1 (5 bases). CDR1 is SEHNR, CDR2 FQNEAQ, per germline (reference sequence). V shed 4 bases and J shed 7 bases, with 16 bases lying between them. The CDR3 spans 14 residues. CDR3 amino acids: CASSSGGRGGGYTF. CDR3 nucleotide sequence: TGTGCCAGCAGCTCGGGGGGGAGGGGCGGTGGCTACACCTTC.